Given below is one T cell receptor beta chain in context. Its antigen remains unidentified. Sequencing used immunoSEQ v3.0 at survey level. The repertoire was sequenced with immunoSEQ multiplex PCR; TCRdb's copy has only in-frame clones and lacks some. The table lists under 9,000 clones, roughly 87% of them singletons. This entry is derived from a study of long-term antiretroviral therapy in people with HIV. General observations from the study: Sampling of blood ran from the mid-2000s to the late 2010s, and older ART regimens were possibly in use. Investigators report no available data on ART adherence, viral resistance or therapy changes.

This CDR3 is built from 14 residues. Germline V gene data show CDR1 as GTSNPN and CDR2 as SVGIG (reference sequence). V was pared by 5 bases and J by 0 bases, with 14 bases between. The sequence was obtained from a man aged 40-50 years with HIV. The chain uses TRBV30 and TRBJ2-7, with D hard to call. This specimen consisted of unsorted PBMCs, obtained 0.1 years after starting antiretroviral therapy. The CDR3 here is CAWEPFQSSYEQYF. The CDR3 nucleotides read TGTGCCTGGGAGCCTTTTCAGAGCTCCTACGAGCAGTACTTC.